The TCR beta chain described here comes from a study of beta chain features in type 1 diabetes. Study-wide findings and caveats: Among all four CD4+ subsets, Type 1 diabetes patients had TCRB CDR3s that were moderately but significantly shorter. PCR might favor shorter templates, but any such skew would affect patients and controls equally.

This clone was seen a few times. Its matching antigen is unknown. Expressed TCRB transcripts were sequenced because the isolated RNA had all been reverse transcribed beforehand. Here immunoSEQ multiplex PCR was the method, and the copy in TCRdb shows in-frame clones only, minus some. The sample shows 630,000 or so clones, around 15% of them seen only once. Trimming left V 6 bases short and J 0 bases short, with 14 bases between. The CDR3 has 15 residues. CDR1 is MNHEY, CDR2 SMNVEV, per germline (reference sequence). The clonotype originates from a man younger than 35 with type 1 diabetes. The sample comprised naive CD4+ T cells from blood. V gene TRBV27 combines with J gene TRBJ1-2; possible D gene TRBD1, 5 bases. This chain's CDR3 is CASSQRRDSNYGYTF. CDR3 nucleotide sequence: TGTGCCAGCAGCCAACGCAGGGACTCTAACTATGGCTACACCTTC.